This TCR beta chain was retrieved from a study of Graves' ophthalmopathy and Graves' hyperthyroidism. Hyperthyroidism cases were recent diagnoses of under 2 months' duration in people aged 18 to 65. Trimming cost V 11 bases and J 4 bases, with 22 bases left between them. Germline V gives CDR1 MNHEY, CDR2 SVGAGI. The CDR3 sequence is 15 residues long. RNA transcripts yielded amplified TCR beta CDR3 regions. Second-round multiplex PCR came after first-round RT-PCR with HTBI primers. Each CDR3 protein is one row after TCRdb ran MiXCR on the multiplex PCR reads. The repertoire holds around 1.1 million distinct CDR3 sequences, roughly two fifths seen once, with 11% in the top ten.

The TCR comes from an adult man with Graves' hyperthyroidism. This chain uses TRBV6-5 with TRBJ2-3, with D perhaps given as TRBD1 or TRBD2 (7 bases each). Material: peripheral blood or thyroid tissue (not recorded which). CDR3: CASWSGGAHSDTQYF. The CDR3 nucleotides are TGTGCCTCCTGGTCAGGGGGGGCGCATTCAGATACGCAGTATTTT.